The entry below gives a single T cell receptor beta chain sequence along with its context. What it binds is not known. This specimen belongs to a study of molecular identifiers for immune sequencing clone quantification. The study, taken as a whole, reports: Reportedly, one cell's Jurkat TCR RNA was detected within 1,100,000 naive CD8 cells.

This CDR3 has 14 amino acids. Germline CDR1 MNHEY, CDR2 SMNVEV (reference sequence). Trimming stripped 6 bases from V and 7 bases from J, with 16 bases between. Sorted inputs of about 17,000 to 1,100,000 cells, with 10%, 30% or 50% RNA, yielded naive CD8 libraries. Sorting captured naive CD8 T cells as CD8+CD4-CCR7+CD45RA+. Making the bulk TCR libraries relied on previously described methods and listed TCR primers. One entry per CDR3 protein results from TCRdb running MiXCR on the PCR reads. The profile shows nearly 55,000 distinct CDR3 sequences, approximately 40% of them singletons. The sample comprised naive CD8+ T cells from blood, with Jurkat cell RNA spiked in. Noted subset: FACS-sorted CD8+CD4-CCR7+CD45RA+ naive T cells. The origin of this receptor is a human donor in good health. Some libraries in this study had Jurkat cell RNA spiked in. The V gene is TRBV27, the J gene TRBJ1-5, with D tentatively TRBD1 (5 bases). The CDR3 DNA is TGTGCCAGCAGGGGGGGGTTAAGGAACCAGCCCCAGCATTTT. It yields the protein CASRGGLRNQPQHF.